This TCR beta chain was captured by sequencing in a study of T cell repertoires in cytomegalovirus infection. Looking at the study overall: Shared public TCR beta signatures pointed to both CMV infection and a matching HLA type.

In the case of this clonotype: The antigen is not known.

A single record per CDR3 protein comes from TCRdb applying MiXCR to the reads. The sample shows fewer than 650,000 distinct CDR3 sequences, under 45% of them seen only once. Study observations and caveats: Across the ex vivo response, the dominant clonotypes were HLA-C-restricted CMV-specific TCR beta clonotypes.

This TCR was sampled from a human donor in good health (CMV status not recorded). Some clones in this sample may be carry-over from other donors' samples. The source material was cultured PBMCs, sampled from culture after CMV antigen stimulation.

DNA of the CDR3: TGTGCCAGCAGTCCACTGGGAGGGGGCGGTCAGCCCCAGCATTTT. Translating gives CASSPLGGGGQPQHF. The chain couples TRBV7-6 to TRBJ1-5; 7 bases fit TRBD1. This CDR3 spans 15 amino acids. The V gene's germline CDR1 is SGHVS and CDR2 FNYEAQ. Germline trimming cut 6 bases from V and 6 bases from J; bases unmatched to any gene: 11.